Each of the 29 T cell receptor beta chains below was sequenced from the same sample in a study of blood T cell repertoires in COVID-19. Clones were read by immunoSEQ multiplex PCR, and TCRdb kept only the in-frame ones, dropping some. The profile shows just under 100,000 clones, around 84% of them singletons. Sequencing used peripheral blood. These receptors were taken from a woman aged 60-75 years in a cohort sampled during active or convalescent COVID-19.

Turning to this clone: This sample includes further DNA sequences coding for the same CDR3. This chain uses TRBV6-5 with TRBJ2-5; 9 positions agree with TRBD2. V lost 6 bases to trimming and J lost 5 bases; unmatched junction nucleotides: 10. The length of the CDR3 is 15 residues. Germline CDR1 reads MNHEY; CDR2 reads SVGAGI. CDR3 residues: CASRLSSGSGETQYF. Here the CDR3 DNA reads TGTGCCAGCAGGCTGAGTAGCGGGAGTGGTGAGACCCAGTACTTC.

A few counts support this clone. The chain joins TRBV11-2 to TRBJ1-6, with TRBD1 matching 10 bases. V lost 4 bases and J lost 13; bases outside the gene matches: 10. There are 15 residues in the CDR3. The germline V gene has CDR1 SGHAT and CDR2 FQNNGV. The CDR3 DNA is TGTGCCAGCAGCTCGCCGGGACAGGGGATAGTCCCCCTCCACTTT. It specifies CASSSPGQGIVPLHF.

The chain combines TRBV12-3 or TRBV12-4 with TRBJ1-3; D gene unclear. The germline V and J ends were trimmed by 6 bases and 7 bases, with 13 bases remaining between them. The CDR3 totals 13 residues. For the CDR3, the DNA is TGTGCCAGCAGCATAAGGGCGGGCAACACCATATATTTT. Residues: CASSIRAGNTIYF.

V and J are TRBV28 and TRBJ2-1, with 9 bases that match TRBD2. The ends lost 3 bases at V and 7 bases at J; junction bases unmatched: 7. Germline V gene data show CDR1 as MDHEN and CDR2 as SYDVKM. This CDR3 is 15 amino acids long. The chain's CDR3 is CASSLAGGPNNEQFF. The CDR3 DNA sequence: TGTGCCAGCAGTTTGGCGGGAGGGCCGAATAATGAGCAGTTCTTC.

The chain joins TRBV6-5 to TRBJ1-2, with D maybe TRBD1 (6 bases). This CDR3 has 13 amino acids. The V end lost 8 bases, the J end lost 6 bases, and 16 bases lay between the germline ends. Per germline, CDR1 MNHEY and CDR2 SVGAGI. CDR3 region: CASVVQGGHGYTF. The CDR3 DNA is TGTGCCAGCGTGGTACAGGGAGGGCATGGCTACACCTTC.

The chain combines TRBV7-3 with TRBJ1-2; 8 nucleotides line up with TRBD1. V was pared by 4 bases and J by 4 bases, with 5 bases of the junction left unmatched. Looked up from germline, CDR1 is SGHTA and CDR2 is FQGTGA. The CDR3 consists of 14 residues. The DNA for the CDR3 is TGTGCCAGCAGCTCCACAGGGGGGAGCTATGGCTACACCTTC. The encoded protein is CASSSTGGSYGYTF.

This rearrangement joins TRBV29-1 to TRBJ1-1; D may be TRBD1 (6 bases). Trimming took off 4 bases at V and 7 bases at J, with 13 bases between the two ends. The CDR3 has 12 amino acids. The germline CDR1 and CDR2 sequences are SQVTM and ANQGSEA. CDR3 in amino acids: CSVGDTSIEAFF. The CDR3 DNA reads TGCAGCGTTGGGGACACCTCCATTGAAGCTTTCTTT.

This clone came up a few times. The genes are TRBV30 and TRBJ2-7; TRBD1 is a possible D gene (5 bases). CDR3 length equals 14 residues. The germline V gene has CDR1 GTSNPN and CDR2 SVGIG (reference sequence). Trimming took off 4 bases at V and 2 bases at J, with 15 bases between the two ends. The CDR3 spells CAWMKQVYPYEQYF. The CDR3 bases are TGTGCCTGGATGAAACAGGTATACCCCTACGAGCAGTACTTC.

The CDR3 bases are TGTGCCAGCAGCATTCGTCAGCTGGGACAGGGCGTCGGCTACACCTTC. As protein: CASSIRQLGQGVGYTF. The chain couples TRBV21-1 to TRBJ1-2; the D call in the table, TRBD1, was not verified against the DNA. TRBV21-1 is assigned pseudogene status. The CDR3 has 16 residues.

The chain has TRBV7-9 and TRBJ2-1, with TRBD2 identical over 10 bases. CDR3 length: 15 residues. Germline lookup yields CDR1 SEHNR and CDR2 FQNEAQ (reference sequence). With V trimmed by 5 bases and J by 6 bases, 7 bases remained unmatched. CDR3 nucleotides: TGTGCCAGCAGCCGGACTAGCGGTTCATTCAATGAGCAGTTCTTC. Translation: CASSRTSGSFNEQFF.

The rearrangement joins TRBV5-6 to TRBJ1-1; TRBD1 might be the D (5 bases). CDR3 length: 14 residues. Per germline, CDR1 SGHDT and CDR2 YYEEEE. Trimming cost V 4 bases and J 7 bases, with 17 bases left between them. This chain's CDR3 is CASSAGTLLNEAFF. In nucleotides, the CDR3 is TGTGCCAGCAGCGCCGGGACTCTACTAAATGAAGCTTTCTTT. Filled out from reference TRBV5-6 and TRBJ1-1, the complete variable domain reads DAGVTQSPTHLIKTRGQQVTLRCSPKSGHDTVSWYQQALGQGPQFIFQYYEEEERQRGNFPDRFSGHQFPNYSSELNVNALLLGDSALYLCASSAGTLLNEAFFGQGTRLTVV.

The chain has TRBV11-2 and TRBJ2-2; maybe TRBD1 (6 bases). V was shortened by 1 base and J by 6 bases, with 18 bases between the two germline ends. The CDR3 length is 17 residues. Germline loops: CDR1 SGHAT, CDR2 FQNNGV. The CDR3 region has the DNA TGTGCCAGCAGCTTAGGCCCCATGGGGGCGGTGGCCGGGGAGCTGTTTTTT. This encodes CASSLGPMGAVAGELFF.

The rearrangement joins TRBV30 to TRBJ1-6; D perhaps matches TRBD1 (6 bases). This CDR3 spans 13 amino acids. Germline V gives CDR1 GTSNPN, CDR2 SVGIG (reference sequence). The V end was cut by 3 bases, the J end by 7 bases, with 10 bases between. CDR3 sequence: CAWRGQTNSPLHF. DNA for the CDR3: TGTGCCTGGAGAGGACAGACAAATTCACCCCTCCACTTT.

The chain is built from TRBV2 and TRBJ2-7, with D possibly matching TRBD2 (5 bases). CDR3 length equals 12 residues. The V gene's germline CDR1 is SNHLY and CDR2 FYNNEI. With 10 bases removed from V and 0 bases from J, the gap between germline ends came to 10 bases. The CDR3 protein is CATRRGSYEQYF. The DNA of the CDR3 is TGTGCCACCCGTCGGGGCTCCTACGAGCAGTACTTC.

This clone was counted a single time. This chain uses TRBV2 with TRBJ1-1; 9 bases line up with TRBD1. The V segment lost 7 bases and the J segment 4 bases; nucleotides outside the gene matches: 4. From germline, CDR1 is SNHLY and CDR2 FYNNEI. CDR3 length: 13 residues. CDR3 nucleotide sequence: TGTGCCAGCAACAGGGGGCTTATCACTGAAGCTTTCTTT. It encodes CASNRGLITEAFF.

The chain joins TRBV28 to TRBJ1-1; 8 bases line up with TRBD1. The CDR3 has 15 residues. With V trimmed by 6 bases and J by 5 bases, 11 bases remained unmatched. The V gene's germline CDR1 is MDHEN and CDR2 SYDVKM. The CDR3 DNA reads TGTGCCAGCAGCCAGATAACAGGGGGAGGAACTGAAGCTTTCTTT. Translation gives CASSQITGGGTEAFF.

The V gene is TRBV21-1, the J gene TRBJ1-6; TRBD1 reflects the table's D call only, with no check against the DNA. TRBV21-1 is a documented pseudogene. This CDR3 has 17 residues. The CDR3 reads CASSATPRDRGNSPLHF. The DNA of the CDR3 is TGTGCCAGCAGCGCAACGCCCAGGGACAGGGGGAATTCACCCCTCCACTTT.

The chain carries TRBV28 and TRBJ1-1; the match to TRBD1 covers 7 bases. From germline, CDR1 is MDHEN and CDR2 SYDVKM. Germline trimming cut 4 bases from V and 8 bases from J; bases unmatched to any gene: 16. CDR3 size: 16 residues. This CDR3 is CASSSNSGTERIEAFF. The CDR3, as DNA: TGTGCCAGCAGTTCTAACTCCGGGACAGAAAGGATCGAAGCTTTCTTT.

The rearrangement joins TRBV18 to TRBJ1-5, with D possibly matching TRBD1 (6 bases). Germline-derived CDR1 and CDR2 are KGHSH and LQKENI. CDR3 size: 14 residues. V lost 3 bases, J lost 4 bases, and 10 bases lay in between. The CDR3 sequence is CASSPSTGNQPQHF. Here the CDR3 DNA reads TGTGCCAGCTCACCGTCAACAGGGAATCAGCCCCAGCATTTT. Filled out from reference TRBV18 and TRBJ1-5, the complete variable domain reads NAGVMQNPRHLVRRRGQEARLRCSPMKGHSHVYWYRQLPEEGLKFMVYLQKENIIDESGMPKERFSAEFPKEGPSILRIQQVVRGDSAAYFCASSPSTGNQPQHFGDGTRLSIL.

CDR3: CASGPQGISSYEQYF. The CDR3 DNA follows: TGTGCTAGTGGTCCTCAGGGAATCAGCTCCTACGAGCAGTACTTC. This rearrangement joins TRBV12-5 to TRBJ2-7, with D possibly matching TRBD1 (5 bases). Germline V CDR1 and CDR2: LGHNT, FRNRAP. The CDR3 has 15 amino acids. Trimming removed 5 bases at V and 0 bases at J, with 14 bases between.

The chain combines TRBV18 with TRBJ2-3; the match to TRBD1 covers 12 bases. V was clipped by 3 bases and J by 5 bases; unmatched bases: 3. Germline V gene data show CDR1 as KGHSH and CDR2 as LQKENI. There are 15 residues in the CDR3. CDR3: CASSPGQGAGDTQYF. CDR3 DNA: TGTGCCAGCTCACCGGGACAGGGGGCAGGAGATACGCAGTATTTT.

The rearrangement uses TRBV27 and TRBJ1-6; perhaps TRBD1 as D (5 bases). This CDR3 contains 14 residues. The ends were cut back, 3 bases at V and 8 bases at J, with 11 bases in the middle. Germline CDR1 reads MNHEY; CDR2 reads SMNVEV (reference sequence). The CDR3 spells CASSLGLRYSPLHF. The CDR3 DNA sequence: TGTGCCAGCAGTTTGGGGCTGCGATATTCACCCCTCCACTTT.

This clone was seen only once. The chain uses TRBV19 and TRBJ1-3; D remains ambiguous. Trimming pared 1 base from V and 0 bases from J, leaving 13 bases between. Germline assignment: CDR1 LNHDA and CDR2 SQIVND (reference sequence). The CDR3 runs to 17 residues. The CDR3 loop reads CASSIAAAGDSGNTIYF. CDR3 sequence (DNA): TGTGCCAGTAGTATAGCCGCGGCGGGAGACTCTGGAAACACCATATATTTT.

Turning to this clone: One junction end does not reproduce the germline sequence, and a read error may be involved. The rearrangement joins TRBV5-4 to TRBJ1-4; possibly TRBD1 for D (5 bases). This CDR3 has 14 residues. CDR1 SGHNT and CDR2 YYREEE come from the germline V gene (reference sequence). Here the CDR3 reads CASSLEGANEKLFF. As DNA, the CDR3 is TGTGCCAGCAGTTTGGAAGGGGCTAATGAAAAACTGTTTTTT.

The J gene is TRBJ2-3, the V gene TRBV5-1; a possible D gene is TRBD1 (6 bases). V shed 0 bases and J shed 4 bases, with 6 bases lying between them. This CDR3 region has 13 residues. Germline V lookup: CDR1 SGHRS, CDR2 YFSETQ. CDR3 sequence: CASSLAGADTQYF. The DNA for the CDR3 is TGCGCCAGCAGCTTGGCAGGGGCAGATACGCAGTATTTT.

This clone was detected only once. V gene TRBV5-6 combines with J gene TRBJ1-2; no clear D gene. This CDR3 spans 15 amino acids. The V and J ends lost 0 bases and 6 bases respectively, with 15 bases between them. The germline gives CDR1 SGHDT, CDR2 YYEEEE. The CDR3 loop reads CASSLAGNRGHGYTF. The DNA for the CDR3 is TGTGCCAGCAGCTTGGCCGGGAATCGGGGTCATGGCTACACCTTC.

This sequence joins TRBV7-9 and TRBJ2-7; D is perhaps TRBD1 (6 bases). V lost 5 bases and J 4 bases, leaving 21 bases between the germline ends. Germline V gene lookup returns CDR1 SEHNR and CDR2 FQNEAQ (reference sequence). This CDR3 contains 16 residues. The CDR3 protein is CASSAVTGKGTYEQYF. As DNA, the CDR3 is TGTGCCAGCAGCGCGGTAACAGGGAAGGGTACTTACGAGCAGTACTTC.

The V call is TRBV2, the J call TRBJ2-2; D gene ambiguous. The CDR3 loop spans 15 amino acids. The germline V and J ends were trimmed by 3 bases and 0 bases, with 8 bases remaining between them. Germline V gene data show CDR1 as SNHLY and CDR2 as FYNNEI. CDR3 bases: TGTGCCAGCAGTGATGCGGAAGCGAACACCGGGGAGCTGTTTTTT. Amino acid sequence: CASSDAEANTGELFF.

CDR3 bases: TGTGCCAGCAGCCTCGGCGGGACAGGGGCTCCTGAAGCTTTCTTT. It translates to CASSLGGTGAPEAFF. The rearrangement joins TRBV7-2 to TRBJ1-1, with 10 bases identical to TRBD1. The junction had 9 bases not matched to a gene; V was cut back by 5 bases and J by 6 bases. This CDR3 comprises 15 residues. Per germline, CDR1 SGHTA and CDR2 FQGNSA.